This entry lists 8 T cell receptor beta chains sequenced from one sample in a study of vaccination effects on CD4 cells after COVID-19. Clones were read by immunoSEQ multiplex PCR, and TCRdb kept only the in-frame ones, dropping some. The data show 20,000 to 25,000 clones, around 73% seen once. These receptors have no identified antigens. Once cultured for about 9 days, the cells underwent separation to obtain CD4+ T cells. The sample consisted of CD4+ T cells from PBMCs cultured without peptide, taken before COVID-19 vaccination. All receptors derive from a human donor who received a COVID-19 vaccine.

The chain joins TRBV30 to TRBJ1-4; unclear D gene. The CDR3 consists of 14 residues. V was pared by 2 bases and J by 8 bases, with 15 bases between. The germline V gene has CDR1 GTSNPN and CDR2 SVGIG (reference sequence). The CDR3 DNA reads TGTGCCTGGAGTTTGAGTTTAGGCGTGGAAAAACTGTTTTTT. Protein sequence: CAWSLSLGVEKLFF. The whole variable domain, filled in from reference TRBV30 and TRBJ1-4, reads SQTIHQWPATLVQPVGSPLSLECTVEGTSNPNLYWYRQAAGRGLQLLFYSVGIGQISSEVPQNLSASRPQDRQFILSSKKLLLSDSGFYLCAWSLSLGVEKLFFGSGTQLSVL.

V and J are TRBV3-1 (or the pseudogene TRBV3-2) and TRBJ1-1, with 8 positions matching TRBD1. Germline V gene sequence: CDR1 LGHDT, CDR2 YNNKEL (reference sequence). After removal of 8 bases from V and 1 base from J, the junction contained 9 bases not matched to a gene. This CDR3 is 15 amino acids long. CDR3: CASGPTTGANTEAFF. CDR3 sequence (DNA): TGTGCCAGCGGGCCCACGACAGGGGCGAACACTGAAGCTTTCTTT.

This chain uses TRBV5-6 with TRBJ2-3, with 8 positions matching TRBD2. The V gene's germline CDR1 is SGHDT and CDR2 YYEEEE. V was pared by 6 bases and J by 2 bases, with 8 bases of the junction left unmatched. The CDR3 has 15 residues. The CDR3 sequence is CASISAGDHTDTQYF. The CDR3 nucleotides are TGTGCCAGCATCTCAGCGGGAGACCACACAGATACGCAGTATTTT. Looking up the rest from reference TRBV5-6 and TRBJ2-3 gives the full variable domain: DAGVTQSPTHLIKTRGQQVTLRCSPKSGHDTVSWYQQALGQGPQFIFQYYEEEERQRGNFPDRFSGHQFPNYSSELNVNALLLGDSALYLCASISAGDHTDTQYFGPGTRLTVL.

The chain recombines TRBV7-8 with TRBJ2-7, with a weak D call TRBD2 (7 bases). CDR3 size: 15 residues. Germline V gene data show CDR1 as SGHVS and CDR2 as FQNEAQ. Trimming took 3 bases from V and 6 from J, leaving 18 bases between them. CDR3 coding DNA: TGTGCCAGCAGCTTTAAAGAGTGGGGGGGCTTCGAGCAGTACTTC. Its protein is CASSFKEWGGFEQYF.

The chain employs TRBV24-1 and TRBJ2-1; 11 positions match TRBD1. This CDR3 region has 15 residues. With 5 bases clipped from V and 5 bases from J, the junction kept 4 bases outside the gene matches. CDR1 is KGHDR, CDR2 SFDVKD, per germline. The CDR3 DNA sequence: TGTGCCACCAGTGCCTGGACAGGGGGCCACAATGAGCAGTTCTTC. It codes for CATSAWTGGHNEQFF.

The rearrangement uses TRBV18 and TRBJ1-1, with D perhaps TRBD1 (6 bases). Germline assignment: CDR1 KGHSH and CDR2 LQKENI. Deletions cut 6 bases from V and 4 bases from J, with 15 bases between. The CDR3 runs to 14 residues. CDR3 bases: TGTGCCAGCTCCCCGAAGGGGGGATTCACTGAAGCTTTCTTT. This gives the protein CASSPKGGFTEAFF.

The V and J genes are TRBV4-1 and TRBJ1-1; D unresolved. Trimming cost V 4 bases and J 7 bases, with 7 bases left between them. CDR1 MGHRA and CDR2 YSYEKL come from the germline V gene. The CDR3 sequence is 11 residues long. The CDR3 region has the DNA TGCGCCAGCAGCCCGGGTTATGAAGCTTTCTTT. Translated, it gives CASSPGYEAFF.

This rearrangement joins TRBV3-1 (or the pseudogene TRBV3-2) to TRBJ1-5; 7 nucleotides agree with TRBD1. Trimming cost V 0 bases and J 6 bases; bases outside gene matches: 5. Germline CDR1 reads LGHDT; CDR2 reads YNNKEL (reference sequence). The CDR3 runs 15 residues. This chain's CDR3 is CASSQEGGWGQPQHF. CDR3 sequence (DNA): TGTGCCAGCAGCCAAGAAGGGGGCTGGGGTCAGCCCCAGCATTTT.